Below, 18 T cell receptor beta chains from the same sample are listed, as sequenced in a study of technical replicates of blood from a few donors. The protocol was immunoSEQ multiplex PCR, while the TCRdb copy is restricted to in-frame clones and leaves out a portion. The sample consists of some 62,000 clones, more than 70% of them appearing once. Sequencing was carried out using PBMCs. The receptors shown here come from a human donor in good health. Some clones in this sample may be carry-over from other donors' samples.

The chain combines TRBV15 with TRBJ1-4; 9 bases line up with TRBD1. The junction had 0 bases not matched to a gene; V was cut back by 5 bases and J by 2 bases. The CDR3 runs 14 residues. From germline, CDR1 is LNHNV and CDR2 YYDKDF (reference sequence). The CDR3 loop reads CATSGTGTNEKLFF. CDR3 DNA sequence: TGTGCCACCAGCGGGACAGGGACTAATGAAAAACTGTTTTTT. Supplemented by reference TRBV15 and TRBJ1-4, the full variable domain reads DAMVIQNPRYQVTQFGKPVTLSCSQTLNHNVMYWYQQKSSQAPKLLFHYYDKDFNNEADTPDNFQSRRPNTSFCFLDIRSPGLGDTAMYLCATSGTGTNEKLFFGSGTQLSVL.

The CDR3 spells CASSYRQTQYF. The CDR3 region has the DNA TGTGCCAGCAGCTACCGCCAGACCCAGTACTTC. The rearrangement uses TRBV27 and TRBJ2-5, with D uncertain. In germline, CDR1 is MNHEY, CDR2 SMNVEV (reference sequence). There are 11 residues in the CDR3. Trimming shortened V by 6 bases and J by 6 bases, and 8 bases separated the two germline ends.

The V gene is TRBV7-2, the J gene TRBJ2-3; maybe TRBD1 (6 bases). Germline CDR1 reads SGHTA; CDR2 reads FQGNSA. This CDR3 is 15 amino acids long. V was shortened by 2 bases and J by 1 base, with 10 bases between the two germline ends. The chain's CDR3 is CASSLKAGGTDTQYF. The CDR3, as DNA: TGTGCCAGCAGCTTAAAGGCAGGGGGCACAGATACGCAGTATTTT.

V is TRBV7-8 and J is TRBJ2-7, with 8 bases identical to TRBD2. The CDR3 consists of 16 residues. Germline CDR1 and CDR2: SGHVS and FQNEAQ. The junction had 13 bases not matched to a gene; V was cut back by 7 bases and J by 2 bases. The CDR3 is CASKGSRLAGPYEQYF. CDR3 in DNA: TGTGCCAGCAAGGGATCCCGGCTAGCGGGTCCCTACGAGCAGTACTTC.

The chain recombines TRBV27 with TRBJ2-5; 7 nucleotides match TRBD2. The V segment lost 3 bases and the J segment 5 bases; nucleotides outside the gene matches: 3. The CDR3 loop spans 13 amino acids. Looked up from germline, CDR1 is MNHEY and CDR2 is SMNVEV (reference sequence). CDR3 region: CASSFKGGETQYF. CDR3 nucleotide sequence: TGTGCCAGCAGTTTTAAGGGAGGGGAGACCCAGTACTTC.

V usage is TRBV27 and J usage is TRBJ2-7; TRBD1 is a possible D gene (5 bases). CDR1 is MNHEY and CDR2 is SMNVEV in the germline V gene (reference sequence). V was pared by 5 bases and J by 2 bases, with 16 bases between. The CDR3 has 15 amino acids. In DNA, the CDR3 is TGTGCCAGCAGTCCCTCGTTTGGGGCCCCCTACGAGCAGTACTTC. It translates to CASSPSFGAPYEQYF.

This chain joins TRBV5-6 and TRBJ2-7; 7 bases line up with TRBD1. The V segment lost 4 bases and the J segment 1 base; nucleotides outside the gene matches: 5. This CDR3 is 14 amino acids long. The germline gives CDR1 SGHDT, CDR2 YYEEEE. As DNA, the CDR3 is TGTGCCAGCAGCCCGACAGGGAAATCCTACGAGCAGTACTTC. Its protein product is CASSPTGKSYEQYF.

This chain connects TRBV5-1 to TRBJ1-6; weak D call: TRBD1 (5 bases). Per the germline V gene, CDR1 is SGHRS and CDR2 is YFSETQ. This CDR3 contains 14 residues. V was cut by 5 bases and J by 3 bases, with 9 bases left in between. The CDR3 nucleotides read TGCGCCAGCAGTGAGGACAACTATAATTCACCCCTCCACTTT. It encodes CASSEDNYNSPLHF.

The chain is built from TRBV18 and TRBJ1-2; D ambiguous. Germline V gene lookup returns CDR1 KGHSH and CDR2 LQKENI. Trimming stripped 2 bases from V and 2 bases from J, with 6 bases between. The CDR3 spans 13 residues. The CDR3 spells CASSPSQNYGYTF. In DNA form, the CDR3 reads TGTGCCAGCTCACCATCACAGAACTATGGCTACACCTTC.

The genes are TRBV7-8 and TRBJ1-6; 9 nucleotides match TRBD1. CDR3 length: 16 residues. Per germline, CDR1 SGHVS and CDR2 FQNEAQ. J lost 11 bases, V lost 4 bases, and 12 bases had no gene match. The CDR3 sequence: CASSSRAGTGYTPLHF. Written as DNA, the CDR3 is TGTGCCAGCAGCTCCCGTGCGGGGACAGGGTATACACCCCTCCACTTT.

The CDR3 region has the DNA TGTGCCAGCAGCTTAAATCCTAGCGGAAACACCGGGGAGCTGTTTTTT. This gives the protein CASSLNPSGNTGELFF. The chain links TRBV7-3 to TRBJ2-2, with 7 nucleotides matching TRBD2. J gave up 2 bases and V 1 base, and 4 bases lay outside the gene matches. Germline V gene sequence: CDR1 SGHTA, CDR2 FQGTGA. This CDR3 spans 16 amino acids.

This clone has just a few counts. Here the CDR3 reads CASSIRQGREAFF. The CDR3, as DNA: TGTGCCAGCAGCATAAGACAGGGGAGAGAAGCTTTCTTT. V and J are TRBV14 and TRBJ1-1; TRBD1 matches 8 bases. Trimming took 5 bases from V and 8 from J; bases not matched to a gene: 7. CDR1 is SGHDN and CDR2 is FVKESK in the germline V gene. CDR3 length: 13 residues.

The rearrangement joins TRBV4-2 to TRBJ1-5, with 7 bases matching TRBD1. V dropped 1 base and J dropped 0; count of bases not matched to a gene: 3. CDR1 and CDR2 from the germline V gene are LGHNA and YNFKEQ. The length of the CDR3 is 16 residues. In DNA, the CDR3 is TGTGCCAGCAGCCAAGGGGACAGACTTAGCAATCAGCCCCAGCATTTT. It encodes CASSQGDRLSNQPQHF.

The CDR3 loop is CASSPSAGRPDTQYF. DNA for the CDR3: TGTGCCAGCAGCCCCTCGGCAGGGAGGCCAGATACGCAGTATTTT. This chain connects TRBV9 to TRBJ2-3, with TRBD2 as a possible D gene (6 bases). Trimming cost V 4 bases and J 4 bases, with 16 bases left between them. Germline CDR1 reads SGDLS; CDR2 reads YYNGEE. This CDR3 contains 15 residues. The variable domain in full, completed from reference TRBV9 and TRBJ2-3, reads DSGVTQTPKHLITATGQRVTLRCSPRSGDLSVYWYQQSLDQGLQFLIQYYNGEERAKGNILERFSAQQFPDLHSELNLSSLELGDSALYFCASSPSAGRPDTQYFGPGTRLTVL.

This chain uses TRBV5-1 with TRBJ1-3; D is unclear. Per germline, CDR1 SGHRS and CDR2 YFSETQ. The CDR3 has 12 residues. Trimming removed 2 bases from V and 4 bases from J, with 4 bases in between. CDR3 amino acids: CASSFEGNTIYF. The CDR3 coding sequence is TGCGCCAGCAGCTTTGAGGGAAACACCATATATTTT.

The V call is TRBV11-2, the J call TRBJ2-7, with 7 positions matching TRBD1. The CDR3 length is 12 residues. With 5 bases clipped from V and 4 bases from J, the junction kept 2 bases outside the gene matches. The germline V gene encodes CDR1 SGHAT and CDR2 FQNNGV. The CDR3, as DNA: TGTGCCAGCAGCCCACAGGGGTACGAGCAGTACTTC. Encoded protein: CASSPQGYEQYF. The full variable domain, rest sourced from reference TRBV11-2 and TRBJ2-7, is EAGVAQSPRYKIIEKRQSVAFWCNPISGHATLYWYQQILGQGPKLLIQFQNNGVVDDSQLPKDRFSAERLKGVDSTLKIQPAKLEDSAVYLCASSPQGYEQYFGPGTRLTVT.

V usage is TRBV7-3 and J usage is TRBJ2-1, with 7 nucleotides matching TRBD1. Looked up from germline, CDR1 is SGHTA and CDR2 is FQGTGA. The CDR3 covers 18 residues. With V trimmed by 10 bases and J by 5 bases, 23 bases remained unmatched. The CDR3 here is CATTYKRGPGEGDNEQFF. The CDR3 DNA reads as TGTGCCACCACATATAAAAGGGGGCCCGGAGAGGGGGACAATGAGCAGTTCTTC.

V usage is TRBV23-1 and J usage is TRBJ2-5; unclear D gene. TRBV23-1 carries the ORF label, with uncertain function. This CDR3 region has 14 residues. Trimming pared 4 bases from V and 1 base from J, leaving 10 bases between. The CDR3 DNA follows: TGCGCCAGCAGTCCGCGCCACAGCCAAGAGACCCAGTACTTC. It is translated as CASSPRHSQETQYF.